These T cell receptor beta chains were read from a single sample in a study of blood T cell repertoires in COVID-19. TCRdb keeps only in-frame clones here, not all; method: immunoSEQ multiplex PCR. Seen here are roughly 150,000 clones, roughly four fifths observed once, and the top ten hold about 15%. The sequenced sample was peripheral blood. These receptors were taken from a human donor with acute or convalescent COVID-19. The donor label of this sample is uncertain. The CDR3 runs from the conserved cysteine through the conserved F or W. The D gene is left open where the match is weak. The size of a clone is reported for some rows only, either as once, few or many, or as a class for expanded clones.

v_gene	j_gene	abundance	d_gene	CDR3aa	CDR3nt
TRBV5-5	TRBJ2-5	once	TRBD2	CASSLFTTSGGQETQYF	TGTGCCAGCAGCTTGTTCACGACTAGCGGGGGGCAAGAGACCCAGTACTTC
TRBV7-2	TRBJ2-5	NA	TRBD1	CASSPTRDRQETQYF	TGTGCCAGCAGCCCGACACGGGACAGGCAAGAGACCCAGTACTTC
TRBV5-1	TRBJ2-2	NA	NA	CASSLSILGGGELFF	TGCGCCAGCAGCTTGTCCATCCTAGGAGGCGGGGAGCTGTTTTTT
TRBV7-3	TRBJ2-1	NA	NA	CASSPNPPGNEQFF	TGTGCCAGCAGCCCAAACCCCCCCGGGAATGAGCAGTTCTTC
TRBV12-3/TRBV12-4	TRBJ2-2	NA	NA	CASSLSSTGELFF	TGTGCCAGCAGCTTGAGTAGCACCGGGGAGCTGTTTTTT
TRBV5-1	TRBJ2-3	NA	NA	CASSHRRGRGWLGTDTQYF	TGCGCCAGCAGCCACCGGAGGGGCCGCGGGTGGTTGGGGACAGATACGCAGTATTTT
TRBV19	TRBJ1-2	NA	TRBD1	CASSTRDRGAGYTF	TGTGCCAGTAGTACCAGGGACAGGGGGGCTGGCTACACCTTC
TRBV30	TRBJ2-7	NA	NA	CACDRGGYEQYF	TGTGCCTGCGATAGGGGCGGCTACGAGCAGTACTTC
TRBV6-2/TRBV6-3	TRBJ2-1	NA	TRBD2	CASSSSGGDVDEQFF	TGTGCCAGCAGTTCCAGCGGGGGCGACGTAGATGAGCAGTTCTTC
TRBV29-1	TRBJ2-3	few	NA	CSVEKPGLRPGTQYF	TGCAGCGTGGAAAAACCGGGACTCCGCCCAGGAACGCAGTATTTT
TRBV19	TRBJ1-5	NA	NA	CASSIRVGAFNQPQHF	TGTGCCAGTAGTATACGGGTGGGGGCCTTCAATCAGCCCCAGCATTTT
TRBV13	TRBJ1-2	NA	NA	CASSLYSWGQGTF	NA
TRBV6-1	TRBJ1-5	NA	NA	CASSEGVYSNQPQHF	TGTGCCAGCAGTGAAGGTGTTTATAGCAATCAGCCCCAGCATTTT
TRBV29-1	TRBJ1-2	once	NA	CSVSLRGSSYGYTF	TGCAGCGTTAGTCTTAGGGGGAGCAGCTATGGCTACACCTTC
TRBV19	TRBJ1-4	NA	TRBD1	CASSPRDRGANEKLFF	TGTGCCAGTAGTCCCCGGGACAGGGGTGCTAATGAAAAACTGTTTTTT
TRBV6-6	TRBJ2-7	few	NA	CASSYEGLTYEQYF	TGTGCCAGCAGTTACGAGGGCCTAACCTACGAGCAGTACTTC
TRBV7-3	TRBJ2-2	NA	NA	CASALYRDPTGELFF	TGTGCCAGCGCTCTTTACAGGGACCCCACCGGGGAGCTGTTTTTT
TRBV5-1	TRBJ1-1	NA	NA	CASSPDSGVYTEAFF	TGCGCCAGCAGCCCGGACAGCGGGGTCTACACTGAAGCTTTCTTT
TRBV18	TRBJ2-5	NA	TRBD2	CASSPSAGGVETQYF	TGTGCCAGCTCCCCCTCGGCGGGGGGTGTAGAGACCCAGTACTTC
TRBV6-5	TRBJ1-5	few	NA	CASSPYGAGNQPQHF	TGTGCCAGCAGCCCCTATGGGGCGGGCAATCAGCCCCAGCATTTT
TRBV18	TRBJ2-5	few	NA	CASSPPSLGGETQYF	TGTGCCAGCTCACCACCAAGCCTGGGGGGAGAGACCCAGTACTTC
TRBV18	TRBJ2-5	once	TRBD2	CASSPQGAGGTYQETQYF	TGTGCCAGCTCACCACAAGGAGCGGGGGGAACGTACCAAGAGACCCAGTACTTC
TRBV12-3/TRBV12-4	TRBJ1-4	NA	TRBD1	CASQGAGREKLFF	TGTGCCAGTCAGGGGGCAGGTCGTGAAAAACTGTTTTTT
TRBV19	TRBJ1-1	NA	NA	CASSILWGGGMNTEAFF	TGTGCCAGTAGTATTCTCTGGGGAGGGGGAATGAACACTGAAGCTTTCTTT
TRBV11-2	TRBJ1-4	NA	NA	CASSSIEEKLFF	TGTGCCAGCAGCTCGATCGAGGAAAAACTGTTTTTT
TRBV6-6	TRBJ1-1	NA	TRBD1	CASSSGTGQPEAFF	TGTGCCAGCAGTTCCGGGACGGGACAGCCTGAAGCTTTCTTT
TRBV6-5	TRBJ2-7	NA	TRBD1	CASSYRQGYEQYF	TGTGCCAGCAGTTACCGACAGGGCTACGAGCAGTACTTC
TRBV25-1	TRBJ1-6	NA	TRBD1	CASSFSARGQNSPLHF	TGTGCCAGCAGTTTTAGTGCGAGGGGGCAAAATTCACCCCTCCACTTT
TRBV7-7	TRBJ2-5	NA	TRBD2	CASSQDRGGRGETQYF	TGTGCCAGCAGCCAGGACCGGGGGGGCAGGGGAGAGACCCAGTACTTC
TRBV18	TRBJ1-1	once	NA	CASSTRERAEAFF	TGTGCCAGCTCAACCCGGGAGCGGGCTGAAGCTTTCTTT
TRBV29-1	TRBJ1-2	NA	TRBD1	CSATGGNYGYTF	TGCAGCGCAACAGGGGGCAACTATGGCTACACCTTC
TRBV3-1/TRBV3-2	TRBJ1-5	NA	NA	CASSQEEGRTQHF	TGTGCCAGCAGCCAAGAAGAGGGTCGGACCCAGCATTTT
TRBV12-5	TRBJ2-3	NA	NA	CASGLVLAQTQYF	TGTGCTAGTGGTTTGGTACTAGCCCAAACGCAGTATTTT
TRBV21-1	TRBJ1-2	NA	NA	CASSTRTEKFLGYTF	TGTGCCAGCAGCACCAGGACAGAAAAATTTCTTGGCTACACCTTC
TRBV4-1	TRBJ2-7	NA	NA	CASSRGRGSSYEQYF	TGCGCCAGCAGCCGCGGCCGGGGTTCCTCCTACGAGCAGTACTTC
TRBV9	TRBJ2-3	NA	TRBD2	CASSVLNSGGADTQYF	TGTGCCAGCAGCGTCTTAAACAGCGGGGGGGCAGATACGCAGTATTTT
TRBV7-3	TRBJ1-1	once	NA	CASSLQGSMNTEAFF	TGTGCCAGCAGCTTACAGGGTTCGATGAACACTGAAGCTTTCTTT
TRBV19	TRBJ1-1	NA	NA	CASNPPSRSTEAFF	TGTGCCAGTAACCCCCCAAGCCGAAGCACTGAAGCTTTCTTT
TRBV30	TRBJ1-5	NA	NA	CAWGTDSNQPQHF	TGTGCCTGGGGTACAGATAGCAATCAGCCCCAGCATTTT
TRBV29-1	TRBJ2-2	NA	NA	CSVGFRGPSTGELFF	TGCAGCGTTGGTTTCAGGGGACCTTCCACCGGGGAGCTGTTTTTT
TRBV12-3/TRBV12-4	TRBJ2-5	NA	NA	CASSSRSETQYF	TGTGCCAGCAGTTCTCGTTCCGAGACCCAGTACTTC
TRBV5-1	TRBJ2-1	NA	NA	CASSLRQAAYNEQFF	TGCGCCAGCAGCTTGCGCCAGGCCGCCTACAATGAGCAGTTCTTC
TRBV10-2	TRBJ2-3	NA	NA	CASSGQTDTQYF	TGCGCCAGTTCTGGACAGACAGATACGCAGTATTTT
TRBV30	TRBJ1-1	NA	TRBD1	CAWEGATGGITEAFF	TGTGCCTGGGAAGGGGCGACAGGGGGTATTACTGAAGCTTTCTTT
TRBV7-2	TRBJ1-2	NA	NA	CASSLDGNRVGYTF	TGTGCCAGCAGCTTAGACGGGAACCGGGTAGGCTACACCTTC
TRBV21-1	TRBJ1-6	NA	NA	CASQGSPTNSPLHF	TGTGCCAGCCAGGGCAGCCCTACTAATTCACCCCTCCACTTT
TRBV5-1	TRBJ2-7	NA	NA	CASSLGLGQGYEQYF	TGCGCCAGCAGCTTGGGCCTGGGTCAGGGATACGAGCAGTACTTC
TRBV7-4	TRBJ1-5	NA	NA	CASSQAEGGEAQPQHF	TGTGCCAGCAGCCAAGCGGAGGGAGGGGAGGCCCAGCCCCAGCATTTT
TRBV6-6	TRBJ1-1	NA	NA	CASRGWETEAFF	TGTGCCAGCCGTGGATGGGAGACTGAAGCTTTCTTT
TRBV5-1	TRBJ2-5	NA	NA	CASSSWGAPGWETQYF	TGCGCCAGCAGCTCCTGGGGAGCTCCAGGATGGGAGACCCAGTACTTC
TRBV19	TRBJ1-1	NA	NA	CASSPDRNPTEAFF	TGTGCCAGTAGCCCCGACAGAAACCCCACTGAAGCTTTCTTT
TRBV5-1	TRBJ1-2	NA	TRBD1	CASSLAIGTGVNYGYTF	TGCGCCAGCAGCTTGGCCATCGGGACAGGGGTCAACTATGGCTACACCTTC
TRBV6-5	TRBJ2-1	NA	TRBD2	CASSYLGGTTEQFF	TGTGCCAGCAGTTACTTGGGGGGGACGACTGAGCAGTTCTTC